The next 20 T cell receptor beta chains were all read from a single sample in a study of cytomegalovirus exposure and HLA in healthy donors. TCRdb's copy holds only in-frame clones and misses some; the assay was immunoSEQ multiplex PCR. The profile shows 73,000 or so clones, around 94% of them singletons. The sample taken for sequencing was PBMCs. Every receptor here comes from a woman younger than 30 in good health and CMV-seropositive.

The CDR3 sequence is CASSFRGSNQPQHF. CDR3 coding DNA: TGTGCCAGCAGTTTTAGGGGGTCCAATCAGCCCCAGCATTTT. The rearrangement links TRBV28 to TRBJ1-5; D is possibly TRBD1 (6 bases). Germline V gene data show CDR1 as MDHEN and CDR2 as SYDVKM. V dropped 3 bases and J dropped 3 bases, with 9 bases sitting between them. CDR3 size: 14 residues.

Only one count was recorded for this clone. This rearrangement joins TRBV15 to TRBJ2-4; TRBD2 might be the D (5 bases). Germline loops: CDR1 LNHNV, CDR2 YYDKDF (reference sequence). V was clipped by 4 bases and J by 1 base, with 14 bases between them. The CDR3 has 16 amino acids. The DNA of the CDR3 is TGTGCCACCAGCAAGCCCGGCGGGTCGGCCAAAAACATTCAGTACTTC. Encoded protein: CATSKPGGSAKNIQYF.

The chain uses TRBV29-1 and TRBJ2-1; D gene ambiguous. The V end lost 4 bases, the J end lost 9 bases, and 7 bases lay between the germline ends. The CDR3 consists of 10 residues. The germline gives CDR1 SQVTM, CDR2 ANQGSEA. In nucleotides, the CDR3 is TGCAGCGTTGGAGTGGTTGAGCAGTTCTTC. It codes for CSVGVVEQFF.

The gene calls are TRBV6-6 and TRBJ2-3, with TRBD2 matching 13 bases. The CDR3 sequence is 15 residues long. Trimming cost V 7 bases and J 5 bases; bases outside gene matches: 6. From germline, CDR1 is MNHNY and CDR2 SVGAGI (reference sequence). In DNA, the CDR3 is TGTGCCAGCAACCGACTAGCGGGAGGTGGAGATACGCAGTATTTT. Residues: CASNRLAGGGDTQYF.

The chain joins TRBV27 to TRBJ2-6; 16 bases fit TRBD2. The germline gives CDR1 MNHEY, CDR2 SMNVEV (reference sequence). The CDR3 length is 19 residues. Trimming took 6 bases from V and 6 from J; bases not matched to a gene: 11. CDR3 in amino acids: CASSQGLAGGVYEANVLTF. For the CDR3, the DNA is TGTGCCAGCAGCCAGGGACTAGCGGGGGGGGTTTACGAGGCCAACGTCCTGACTTTC.

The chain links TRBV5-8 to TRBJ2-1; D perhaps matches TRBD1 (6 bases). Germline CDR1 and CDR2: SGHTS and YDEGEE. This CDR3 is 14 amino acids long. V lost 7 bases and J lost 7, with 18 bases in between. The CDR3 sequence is CASLRTDFSNEQFF. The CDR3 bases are TGTGCCAGCCTAAGGACAGATTTTTCTAATGAGCAGTTCTTC.

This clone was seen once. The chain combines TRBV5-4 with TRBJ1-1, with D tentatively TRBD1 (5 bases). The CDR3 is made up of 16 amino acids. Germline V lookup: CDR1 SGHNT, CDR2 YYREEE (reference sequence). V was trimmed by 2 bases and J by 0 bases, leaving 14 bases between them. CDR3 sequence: CASSFGRGTMNTEAFF. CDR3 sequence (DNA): TGTGCCAGCAGCTTCGGTAGGGGAACAATGAACACTGAAGCTTTCTTT.

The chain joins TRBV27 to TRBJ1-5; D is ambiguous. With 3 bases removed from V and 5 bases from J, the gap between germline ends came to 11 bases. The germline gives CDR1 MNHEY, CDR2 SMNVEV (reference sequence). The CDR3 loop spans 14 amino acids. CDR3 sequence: CASSFRSGDQPQHF. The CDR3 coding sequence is TGTGCCAGCAGTTTTAGGTCGGGAGATCAGCCCCAGCATTTT.

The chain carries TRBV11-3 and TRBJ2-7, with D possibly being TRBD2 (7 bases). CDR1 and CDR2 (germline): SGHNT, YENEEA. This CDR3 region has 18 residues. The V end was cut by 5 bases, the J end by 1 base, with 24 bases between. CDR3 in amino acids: CASSTEAYREGFSYEQYF. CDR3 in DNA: TGTGCCAGCAGCACCGAAGCCTACAGGGAGGGTTTTTCCTACGAGCAGTACTTC. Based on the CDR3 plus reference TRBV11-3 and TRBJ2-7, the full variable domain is EAGVVQSPRYKIIEKKQPVAFWCNPISGHNTLYWYLQNLGQGPELLIRYENEEAVDDSQLPKDRFSAERLKGVDSTLKIQPAELGDSAVYLCASSTEAYREGFSYEQYFGPGTRLTVT.

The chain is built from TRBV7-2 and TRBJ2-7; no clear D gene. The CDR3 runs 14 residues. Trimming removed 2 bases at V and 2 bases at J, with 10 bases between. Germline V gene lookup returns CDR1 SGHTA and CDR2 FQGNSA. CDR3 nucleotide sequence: TGTGCCAGCAGCTTACGACTTCTACCCTACGAGCAGTACTTC. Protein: CASSLRLLPYEQYF.

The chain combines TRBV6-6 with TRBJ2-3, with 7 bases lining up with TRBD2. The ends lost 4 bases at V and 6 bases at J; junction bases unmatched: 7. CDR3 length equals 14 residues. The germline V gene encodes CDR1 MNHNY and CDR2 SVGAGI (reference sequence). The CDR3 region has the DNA TGTGCCAGCAGTTCACGACTAGCCCGGGATACGCAGTATTTT. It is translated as CASSSRLARDTQYF.

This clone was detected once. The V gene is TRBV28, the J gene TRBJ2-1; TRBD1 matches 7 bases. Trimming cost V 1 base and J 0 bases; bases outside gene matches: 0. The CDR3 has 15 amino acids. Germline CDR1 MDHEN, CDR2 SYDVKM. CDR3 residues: CASSLYRGSYNEQFF. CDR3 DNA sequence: TGTGCCAGCAGTTTATACAGGGGCTCCTACAATGAGCAGTTCTTC.

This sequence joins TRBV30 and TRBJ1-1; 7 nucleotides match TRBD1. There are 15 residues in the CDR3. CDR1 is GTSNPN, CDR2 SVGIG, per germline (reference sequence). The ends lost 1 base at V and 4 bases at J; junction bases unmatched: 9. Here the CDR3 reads CAWSGMQTGRTEAFF. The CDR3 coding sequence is TGTGCCTGGAGTGGTATGCAGACAGGGCGCACTGAAGCTTTCTTT.

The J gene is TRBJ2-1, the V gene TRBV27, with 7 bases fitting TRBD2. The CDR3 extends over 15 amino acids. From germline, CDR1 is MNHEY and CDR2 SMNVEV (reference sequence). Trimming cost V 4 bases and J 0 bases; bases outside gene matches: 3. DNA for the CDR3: TGTGCCAGCAGTTGGACTAGTAGCTCCTACAATGAGCAGTTCTTC. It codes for CASSWTSSSYNEQFF.

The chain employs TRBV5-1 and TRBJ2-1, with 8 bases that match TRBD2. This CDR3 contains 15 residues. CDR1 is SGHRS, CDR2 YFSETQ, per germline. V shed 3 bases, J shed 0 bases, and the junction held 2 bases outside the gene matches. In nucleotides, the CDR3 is TGCGCCAGCAGCTGGAGCGGGAGCTCCTACAATGAGCAGTTCTTC. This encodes CASSWSGSSYNEQFF.

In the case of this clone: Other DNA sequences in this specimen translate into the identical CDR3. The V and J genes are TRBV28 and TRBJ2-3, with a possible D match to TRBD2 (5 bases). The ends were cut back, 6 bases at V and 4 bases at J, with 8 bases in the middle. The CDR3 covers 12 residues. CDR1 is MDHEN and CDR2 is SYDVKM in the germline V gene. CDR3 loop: CASSLGADTQYF. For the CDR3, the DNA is TGTGCCAGCAGCCTCGGGGCAGATACGCAGTATTTT.

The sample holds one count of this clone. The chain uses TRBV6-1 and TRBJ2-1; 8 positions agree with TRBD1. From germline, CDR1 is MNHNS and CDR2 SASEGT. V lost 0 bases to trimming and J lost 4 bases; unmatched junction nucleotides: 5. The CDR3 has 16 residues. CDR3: CASSEAGQAGYNEQFF. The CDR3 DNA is TGTGCCAGCAGTGAAGCGGGACAGGCGGGATACAATGAGCAGTTCTTC.

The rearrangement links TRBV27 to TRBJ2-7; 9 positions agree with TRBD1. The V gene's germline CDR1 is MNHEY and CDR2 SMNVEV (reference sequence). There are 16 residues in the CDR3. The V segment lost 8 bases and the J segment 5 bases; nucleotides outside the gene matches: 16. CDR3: CASQFNPGQGRDEQYF. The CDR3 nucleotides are TGTGCCAGCCAGTTCAACCCGGGACAGGGTAGGGACGAGCAGTACTTC.

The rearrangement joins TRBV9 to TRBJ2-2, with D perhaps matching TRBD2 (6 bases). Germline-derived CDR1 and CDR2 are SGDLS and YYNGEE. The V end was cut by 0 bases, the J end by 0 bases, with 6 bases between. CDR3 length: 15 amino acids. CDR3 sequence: CASSVGLANTGELFF. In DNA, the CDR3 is TGTGCCAGCAGCGTAGGACTAGCGAACACCGGGGAGCTGTTTTTT.

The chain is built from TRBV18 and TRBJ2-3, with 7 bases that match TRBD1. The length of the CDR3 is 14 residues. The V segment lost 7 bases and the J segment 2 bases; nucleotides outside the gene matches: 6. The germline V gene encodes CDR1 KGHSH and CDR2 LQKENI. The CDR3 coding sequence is TGTGCCAGCTTGAGACAGGGCAACACAGATACGCAGTATTTT. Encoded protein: CASLRQGNTDTQYF.